The following is a T cell receptor (beta chain) sequence with its context. The sample is drawn from a study of CD8+ T cells in alopecia areata. The sequencing template was cDNA reverse transcribed from extracted RNA. The method was immunoSEQ multiplex PCR; TCRdb's version includes in-frame clones alone and lacks a portion of them. The sample lists 200,000 to 250,000 clones; less than 65% were seen once. The V end lost 4 bases, the J end lost 6 bases, and 12 bases lay between the germline ends. The CDR3 runs 14 residues. Germline V gives CDR1 MGHRA, CDR2 YSYEKL. The treatment is: oral pan-JAK inhibitor, 5-10 mg twice daily. A FACSAria was used to sort CD4+ and CD8+ T cells. These cells came from PBMCs.

The genes are TRBV4-1 and TRBJ1-4, with D tentatively TRBD1 (5 bases). The origin of this receptor is a human donor with alopecia areata. The material was CD4+ T cells sorted from blood, obtained at week 4, from a patient treated with tofacitinib. CDR3 in DNA: TGCGCCAGCAGCCCCCCCAGGGAGGATGAAAAACTGTTTTTT. Its protein product is CASSPPREDEKLFF.